A selection of T cell receptor beta chains follows, all from one sample in a study of blood T cell repertoires in COVID-19. The protocol was immunoSEQ multiplex PCR, while the TCRdb copy is restricted to in-frame clones and leaves out a portion. The table lists 100,000 to 120,000 clones, 72% of them singletons. Sequencing input: peripheral blood. These receptors originate from a woman aged 60-75 years with acute or convalescent COVID-19. Each CDR3 is given with its conserved first and last residue. The D gene is left open where the match is weak. Size tells how often a clone was seen (once, few, many) or the class of an expanded clone, and some rows leave it out.

>13|NA|few|TRBV5-4|TRBJ2-7
TGTGCCAGCAGCACACAGGGATCATACGAGCAGTACTTC
CASSTQGSYEQYF
>13|NA|NA|TRBV11-2|TRBJ2-3
TGTGCCAGCAGCTGGGCAGGGGCAGATACGCAGTATTTT
CASSWAGADTQYF
>15|NA|NA|TRBV27|TRBJ1-2
TGTGCCAGCAGTCCGACAGGAATTGAGCGCTATGGCTACACCTTC
CASSPTGIERYGYTF
>13|TRBD1|NA|TRBV14|TRBJ2-1
TGTGCCAGTCGGACAGGGGCCGACAATGAGCAGTTCTTC
CASRTGADNEQFF
>15|TRBD1|once|TRBV30|TRBJ1-2
TGTGCCTGGAGTCGGATCGGACAGGGACACTATGGCTACACCTTC
CAWSRIGQGHYGYTF
>14|NA|NA|TRBV2|TRBJ1-5
TGTGCCAGCAGTAGGGCCGACGCGGGGGGGATCAAGCATTTT
CASSRADAGGIKHF
>16|TRBD1|few|TRBV28|TRBJ1-2
TGTGCCAGCAGGCTCCGGGACAGGGTTTCTAACTATGGCTACACCTTC
CASRLRDRVSNYGYTF
>13|NA|NA|TRBV4-3|TRBJ2-1
TGCGCCAGCAGCCAAGACCCCGGGAATGAGCAGTTCTTC
CASSQDPGNEQFF
>15|NA|NA|TRBV12-5|TRBJ2-3
TGTGCTAGTGGTTTGATCCCAACTTACACAGATACGCAGTATTTT
CASGLIPTYTDTQYF
>14|NA|NA|TRBV11-1|TRBJ2-2
TGTGCCAGCAGCTTAGCGACACGGACCGGGGAGCTGTTTTTT
CASSLATRTGELFF
>12|NA|NA|TRBV12-3/TRBV12-4|TRBJ1-2
TGTGCCAGCGGTACAGGGCCCTATGGCTACACCTTC
CASGTGPYGYTF
>14|TRBD2|once|TRBV6-1|TRBJ2-5
TGTGCCAGCAGTCAGGGACTAGGGGCAGAGACCCAGTACTTC
CASSQGLGAETQYF
>16|TRBD1|few|TRBV25-1|TRBJ2-1
TGTGCCAGCAGTGATCTCTTTGGACAGGGAATGTATGAGCAGTTCTTC
CASSDLFGQGMYEQFF
>14|NA|few|TRBV27|TRBJ1-6
TGTGCCAGTGGGAGGAGCTCCTATAATTCACCCCTCCACTTT
CASGRSSYNSPLHF
>13|TRBD1|NA|TRBV7-2|TRBJ2-7
TGTGCCAGCAGCTGGGGACAGCTCTACGAGCAGTACTTC
CASSWGQLYEQYF
>16|NA|NA|TRBV9|TRBJ1-1
TGTGCCAGCAGCGTAGGTTTCCAGGGCATGAACACTGAAGCTTTCTTT
CASSVGFQGMNTEAFF
>17|TRBD2|NA|TRBV14|TRBJ2-3
TGTGCCAGCAGCCAAGATCTAGCGGGGGGTATTCGGAATACGCAGTATTTT
CASSQDLAGGIRNTQYF
>14|NA|NA|TRBV10-1|TRBJ1-5
TGCGCCAGCAGTGAGTCGTTAGGGGATCAGCCCCAGCATTTT
CASSESLGDQPQHF
>15|TRBD2|NA|TRBV10-1|TRBJ2-2
TGCGCCAGCAGTGAGGGGGGGGCGAACACCGGGGAGCTGTTTTTT
CASSEGGANTGELFF
>15|TRBD1|NA|TRBV10-3|TRBJ2-3
TGTGCCATCAGCACGACAGGGTCGTACACAGATACGCAGTATTTT
CAISTTGSYTDTQYF
>11|NA|NA|TRBV7-2|TRBJ2-7
TGTGCCAGCAGCTTCACCTACGAGCAGTACTTC
CASSFTYEQYF
>14|NA|NA|TRBV28|TRBJ1-3
TGTGCCACCCAAGGGGCCCTGCCTGGAAACACCATATATTTT
CATQGALPGNTIYF
>12|NA|NA|TRBV4-2|TRBJ1-1
TGTGCCAGCAGCCCGGGTAACACTGAAGCTTTCTTT
CASSPGNTEAFF
>13|NA|NA|TRBV7-9|TRBJ1-1
TGTGCCAGCAGCTTAAGGGACTACACTGAAGCTTTCTTT
CASSLRDYTEAFF
>15|TRBD1|NA|TRBV24-1|TRBJ2-7
TGTGCCACCAGTGAGCCCGGGACAGGCACCTACGAGCAGTACTTC
CATSEPGTGTYEQYF
>15|NA|once|TRBV3-1/TRBV3-2|TRBJ2-3
TGTGCCAGCAGCCGCTCCGGGACTAGCACAGATACGCAGTATTTT
CASSRSGTSTDTQYF
>14|NA|NA|TRBV29-1|TRBJ2-4
TGCAGCGTTGAAAGAACCGGGGCCAAAAACATTCAGTACTTC
CSVERTGAKNIQYF
>13|TRBD1|NA|TRBV12-3/TRBV12-4|TRBJ1-1
TGTGCCAGCAGTTTGGGACAGTCCACTGAAGCTTTCTTT
CASSLGQSTEAFF
>14|TRBD2|NA|TRBV27|TRBJ2-7
TGTGCCAGCAGTTTACTAGCGGCTTCCTACGAGCAGTACTTC
CASSLLAASYEQYF
>15|TRBD1|NA|TRBV3-1/TRBV3-2|TRBJ2-7
TGTGCCGGCAGCCAAAGCGGACAGGGGGTTGACGAGCAGTACTTC
CAGSQSGQGVDEQYF